This passage covers 24 T cell receptor beta chains from one sample sequenced in a study of T-cell memory formation after mild COVID-19. TCRdb ran MiXCR on the 5' RACE reads and lists one entry per CDR3 protein. This table holds a few hundred thousand distinct CDR3 sequences, roughly 19% found once. The sequenced sample was PBMCs or a T cell subset sorted from them (not recorded which). The origin of the receptors is a young man who had mild COVID-19 (a few samples of this study predate the infection). Cell type and time point are not known.

In this sample, this clonotype turned up a few times. This chain joins TRBV4-3 and TRBJ2-7, with a weak D call TRBD1 (5 bases). The CDR3 is made up of 15 amino acids. With 0 bases removed from V and 4 bases from J, the gap between germline ends came to 13 bases. Germline CDR1 LGHNA, CDR2 YSLEER. CDR3 protein: CASSQESGDRYEQYF. DNA for the CDR3: TGCGCCAGCAGCCAAGAGTCAGGAGACAGATACGAGCAGTACTTC.

This rearrangement joins TRBV7-9 to TRBJ2-7, with D possibly matching TRBD1 (5 bases). Germline V gene sequence: CDR1 SEHNR, CDR2 FQNEAQ (reference sequence). The germline V and J ends were trimmed by 4 bases and 0 bases, with 13 bases remaining between them. The CDR3 has 15 amino acids. CDR3 in amino acids: CASSSLGQSSYEQYF. CDR3 DNA sequence: TGTGCCAGCAGCTCCCTGGGGCAGAGCTCCTACGAGCAGTACTTC.

This chain links TRBV6-2 or TRBV6-3 with TRBJ2-2; tentative D call: TRBD2 (5 bases). Germline V gene data show CDR1 as MNHEY and CDR2 as SVGEGT. The CDR3 covers 14 residues. Between the trimmed V and J ends, which lost 4 bases and 4 bases, there was a span of 10 bases. The CDR3 spells CASSSEGITGELFF. The DNA of the CDR3 is TGTGCCAGCAGTTCTGAGGGAATCACCGGGGAGCTGTTTTTT.

This clonotype came up a few times. The rearrangement joins TRBV29-1 to TRBJ1-2, with D possibly being TRBD1 (5 bases). Germline lookup yields CDR1 SQVTM and CDR2 ANQGSEA. Trimming removed 4 bases from V and 4 bases from J, with 10 bases in between. The CDR3 contains 12 residues. The CDR3 sequence is CSVGTFRYGYTF. The CDR3, as DNA: TGCAGCGTTGGGACATTTCGCTATGGCTACACCTTC.

This clonotype was counted between two and nine times. This chain links TRBV14 with TRBJ1-2, with 8 bases fitting TRBD1. The CDR3 is made up of 14 amino acids. Germline values: CDR1 SGHDN, CDR2 FVKESK. With 3 bases clipped from V and 8 bases from J, the junction kept 8 bases outside the gene matches. DNA of the CDR3: TGTGCCAGCAGCCAGGGACAGGCCCGATCGGGCTACACCTTC. The encoded protein is CASSQGQARSGYTF. The full variable domain, with the rest looked up from reference TRBV14 and TRBJ1-2, is EAGVTQFPSHSVIEKGQTVTLRCDPISGHDNLYWYRRVMGKEIKFLLHFVKESKQDESGMPNNRFLAERTGGTYSTLKVQPAELEDSGVYFCASSQGQARSGYTFGSGTRLTVV.

In nucleotides, the CDR3 is TGCAGTGCTACCGGATTGGGCTATGGCAATGAGCAGTTCTTC. It yields the protein CSATGLGYGNEQFF. This chain joins TRBV20-1 and TRBJ2-1; D is undetermined. Trimming left V 4 bases short and J 6 bases short, with 16 bases between. The CDR3 extends over 14 amino acids. Germline-derived CDR1 and CDR2 are DFQATT and SNEGSKA (reference sequence).

The chain joins TRBV7-8 to TRBJ1-2; D not resolved. CDR3 length: 13 residues. V lost 4 bases and J lost 6, with 12 bases in between. Germline-derived CDR1 and CDR2 are SGHVS and FQNEAQ. Here the CDR3 reads CASSSDRAHGYTF. The CDR3 region has the DNA TGTGCCAGCAGCTCCGATAGAGCACATGGCTACACCTTC. Full variable domain (missing parts from reference TRBV7-8 and TRBJ1-2): GAGVSQSPRYKVAKRGQDVALRCDPISGHVSLFWYQQALGQGPEFLTYFQNEAQLDKSGLPSDRFFAERPEGSVSTLKIQRTQQEDSAVYLCASSSDRAHGYTFGSGTRLTVV.

This clonotype has just a few counts. The chain joins TRBV6-2 or TRBV6-3 to TRBJ2-1, with TRBD2 as a possible D gene (7 bases). The V end was cut by 0 bases, the J end by 12 bases, with 18 bases between. Per germline, CDR1 MNHEY and CDR2 SVGEGT. The CDR3 contains 15 residues. The DNA for the CDR3 is TGTGCCAGCAGTTACTCGACGGCGCAGGGGAGGGGGCAGTTCTTC. It is translated as CASSYSTAQGRGQFF.

The sample holds a few counts of this clonotype. The chain carries TRBV5-1 and TRBJ2-7; TRBD2 aligns across 8 bases. After removal of 2 bases from V and 2 bases from J, the junction contained 3 bases not matched to a gene. CDR1 and CDR2 (germline): SGHRS, YFSETQ. This CDR3 region has 14 residues. DNA for the CDR3: TGCGCCAGCAGCTTAGGTAGCGGGGCCTACGAGCAGTACGTC. Translation gives CASSLGSGAYEQYV.

V usage is TRBV6-2 or TRBV6-3 and J usage is TRBJ1-1; unclear D gene. This CDR3 has 11 residues. Germline lookup yields CDR1 MNHEY and CDR2 SVGEGT. V shed 0 bases and J shed 11 bases, with 7 bases lying between them. CDR3 nucleotides: TGTGCCAGCAGTTACTCGTTGAACGCTTTCTTT. Amino acid sequence: CASSYSLNAFF.

A few counts support this clonotype. The rearrangement joins TRBV5-1 to TRBJ1-1; unclear D gene. The germline V and J ends were trimmed by 8 bases and 1 base, with 12 bases remaining between them. CDR1 is SGHRS, CDR2 YFSETQ, per germline. The CDR3 runs to 13 residues. The CDR3 DNA reads as TGCGCCAGTTTCCCCCCGGGGAACACTGAAGCTTTCTTT. This gives the protein CASFPPGNTEAFF.

This clonotype was seen a handful of times. The chain joins TRBV20-1 to TRBJ2-5, with D possibly matching TRBD2 (5 bases). Germline CDR1 and CDR2: DFQATT and SNEGSKA (reference sequence). The CDR3 length is 16 residues. V lost 0 bases and J lost 5, with 19 bases in between. CDR3 sequence: CSARDGRALGGETQYF. CDR3 nucleotides: TGCAGTGCTAGAGACGGGCGGGCTTTAGGTGGCGAGACCCAGTACTTC.

The J gene is TRBJ1-2, the V gene TRBV5-1; TRBD1 agrees at 7 bases. The CDR3 is 13 residues long. From germline, CDR1 is SGHRS and CDR2 YFSETQ. V gave up 6 bases and J gave up 6 bases; unmatched junction bases: 8. The CDR3 DNA reads as TGCGCCAGCAACCCTGACAGGGAAAATGGCTACACCTTC. Protein product: CASNPDRENGYTF.

The V gene is TRBV6-5, the J gene TRBJ1-2, with TRBD1 identical over 7 bases. Germline trimming cut 0 bases from V and 4 bases from J; bases unmatched to any gene: 5. The CDR3 runs to 15 residues. Per the germline V gene, CDR1 is MNHEY and CDR2 is SVGAGI. CDR3 protein: CASSYSRDSFYGYTF. The CDR3 DNA is TGTGCCAGCAGTTACTCACGGGACAGTTTCTATGGCTACACCTTC.

The chain links TRBV11-2 to TRBJ2-2; D ambiguous. The CDR3 is made up of 15 amino acids. The germline gives CDR1 SGHAT, CDR2 FQNNGV. Trimming removed 3 bases at V and 6 bases at J, with 14 bases between. The CDR3 DNA reads TGTGCCAGCAGCTTGGGATGGGAATCTGCCGGGGAGCTGTTTTTT. Its translation: CASSLGWESAGELFF.

This clonotype was seen a few times. The rearrangement links TRBV5-1 to TRBJ2-5; 7 bases map to TRBD2. The junction had 4 bases not matched to a gene; V was cut back by 3 bases and J by 5 bases. The CDR3 covers 13 residues. Germline-derived CDR1 and CDR2 are SGHRS and YFSETQ. This CDR3 is CASSWTRLETQYF. The CDR3 DNA sequence: TGCGCCAGCAGCTGGACTAGATTGGAGACCCAGTACTTC.

J is TRBJ2-1 and V is TRBV5-1; tentative D call: TRBD1 (5 bases). The V and J ends lost 5 bases and 0 bases respectively, with 15 bases between them. The germline CDR1 and CDR2 sequences are SGHRS and YFSETQ. CDR3 size: 16 residues. The CDR3 sequence is CASRMGLTSSYNEQFF. CDR3 DNA: TGCGCCAGCAGAATGGGGCTTACCAGCTCCTACAATGAGCAGTTCTTC.

V and J are TRBV20-1 and TRBJ2-5; 13 bases match TRBD2. CDR3 size: 15 residues. V lost 1 base, J lost 5 bases, and 4 bases stayed unmatched. The germline CDR1 and CDR2 sequences are DFQATT and SNEGSKA (reference sequence). The CDR3 protein is CSARGTSGGGETQYF. The CDR3 bases are TGCAGTGCTAGAGGGACTAGCGGGGGAGGGGAGACCCAGTACTTC.

The chain couples TRBV29-1 to TRBJ2-7, with D tentatively TRBD2 (6 bases). Germline values: CDR1 SQVTM, CDR2 ANQGSEA. CDR3 size: 13 residues. V dropped 3 bases and J dropped 4 bases, with 13 bases sitting between them. The CDR3 DNA follows: TGCAGCGTTGAGACCGGGGAGGTTTACGAGCAGTACTTC. Protein product: CSVETGEVYEQYF.

The CDR3 protein is CASSLAGGGRPQHF. CDR3 in DNA: TGTGCCAGCAGCTTAGCAGGGGGTGGTAGACCCCAGCATTTT. The chain links TRBV7-9 to TRBJ1-5; tentatively, D is TRBD1 (6 bases). The CDR3 length is 14 residues. V gave up 0 bases and J gave up 10 bases, with 13 bases separating them. The germline V gene has CDR1 SEHNR and CDR2 FQNEAQ (reference sequence).

J is TRBJ1-2 and V is TRBV29-1; 9 bases are shared with TRBD1. With V trimmed by 1 base and J by 8 bases, 8 bases remained unmatched. Germline loops: CDR1 SQVTM, CDR2 ANQGSEA. The CDR3 loop spans 14 amino acids. The DNA of the CDR3 is TGCAGCGTTGAAGCTTGGACAGGGGTGGCAGGCTACACCTTC. It translates to CSVEAWTGVAGYTF.

This clonotype has only one observation. This chain links TRBV6-5 with TRBJ1-6, with a weak D call TRBD1 (5 bases). Germline CDR1 and CDR2: MNHEY and SVGAGI. The V end lost 6 bases, the J end lost 10 bases, and 19 bases lay between the germline ends. The CDR3 runs to 15 residues. The CDR3 DNA reads TGTGCCAGCAGCAGGAGGGAGGGGCCACGCTCACCCCTCCACTTT. Translated: CASSRREGPRSPLHF.

The chain employs TRBV4-3 and TRBJ2-5; perhaps D is TRBD1 or TRBD2 (5 bases each). Germline V gene data show CDR1 as LGHNA and CDR2 as YSLEER. The CDR3 contains 13 residues. V lost 1 base and J 5 bases, leaving 8 bases between the germline ends. The CDR3 DNA sequence: TGCGCCAGCAGCCAAGCAGGGAGTGAGACCCAGTACTTC. Its translation is CASSQAGSETQYF.

This clonotype came up many times. CDR3 sequence: CASSLTASYEQYF. DNA for the CDR3: TGTGCCAGCAGTTTGACCGCTTCCTACGAGCAGTACTTC. The chain uses TRBV7-2 and TRBJ2-7; unclear D gene. Germline V gene lookup returns CDR1 SGHTA and CDR2 FQGNSA. The CDR3 extends over 13 amino acids. Trimming shortened V by 6 bases and J by 1 base, and 10 bases separated the two germline ends.